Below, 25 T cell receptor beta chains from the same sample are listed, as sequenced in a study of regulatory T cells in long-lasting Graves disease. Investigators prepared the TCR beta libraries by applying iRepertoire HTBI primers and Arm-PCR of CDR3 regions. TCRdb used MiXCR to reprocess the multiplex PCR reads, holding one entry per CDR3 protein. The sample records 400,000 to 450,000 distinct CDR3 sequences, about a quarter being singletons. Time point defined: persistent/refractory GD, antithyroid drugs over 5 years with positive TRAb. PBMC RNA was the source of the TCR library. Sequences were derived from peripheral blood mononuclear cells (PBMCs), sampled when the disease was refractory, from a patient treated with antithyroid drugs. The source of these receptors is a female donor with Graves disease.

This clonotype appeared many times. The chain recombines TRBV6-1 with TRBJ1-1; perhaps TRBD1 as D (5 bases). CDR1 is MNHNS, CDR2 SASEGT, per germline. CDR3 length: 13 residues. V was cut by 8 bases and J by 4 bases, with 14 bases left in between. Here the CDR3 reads CASGRALSTEAFF. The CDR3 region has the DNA TGTGCCAGCGGCAGGGCTTTAAGCACTGAAGCTTTCTTT.

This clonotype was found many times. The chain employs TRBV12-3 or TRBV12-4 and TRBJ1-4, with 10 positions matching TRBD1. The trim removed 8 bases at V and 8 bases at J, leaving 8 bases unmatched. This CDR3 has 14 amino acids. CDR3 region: CASRQGAIGEKLFF. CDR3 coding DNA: TGTGCCAGCCGACAGGGGGCAATAGGCGAAAAACTGTTTTTT.

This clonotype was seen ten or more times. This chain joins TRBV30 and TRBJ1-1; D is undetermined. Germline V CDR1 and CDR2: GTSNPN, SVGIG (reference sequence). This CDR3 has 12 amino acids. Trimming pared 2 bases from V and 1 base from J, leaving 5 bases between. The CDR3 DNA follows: TGTGCCTGGAGTCGCCAGAACACTGAAGCTTTCTTT. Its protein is CAWSRQNTEAFF.

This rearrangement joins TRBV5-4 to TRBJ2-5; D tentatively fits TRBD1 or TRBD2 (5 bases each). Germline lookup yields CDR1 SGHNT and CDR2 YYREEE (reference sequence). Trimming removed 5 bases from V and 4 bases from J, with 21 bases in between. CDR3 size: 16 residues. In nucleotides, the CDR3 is TGTGCCAGCAGTAATCCGGGACGCCGGCTCCCAGAGACCCAGTACTTC. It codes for CASSNPGRRLPETQYF.

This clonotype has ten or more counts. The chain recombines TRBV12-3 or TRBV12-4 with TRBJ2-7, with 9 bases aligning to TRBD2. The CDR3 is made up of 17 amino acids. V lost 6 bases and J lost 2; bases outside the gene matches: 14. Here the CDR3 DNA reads TGTGCCAGCAGCCTTCCCGCAATAGCGGGGGTGACCTACGAGCAGTACTTC. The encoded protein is CASSLPAIAGVTYEQYF.

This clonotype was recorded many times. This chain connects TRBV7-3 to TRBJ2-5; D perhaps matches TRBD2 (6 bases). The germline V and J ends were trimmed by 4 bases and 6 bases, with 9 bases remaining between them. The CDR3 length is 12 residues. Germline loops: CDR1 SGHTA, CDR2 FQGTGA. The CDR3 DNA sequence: TGTGCCAGCAGCTCTAGCGATCAGACCCAGTACTTC. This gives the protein CASSSSDQTQYF.

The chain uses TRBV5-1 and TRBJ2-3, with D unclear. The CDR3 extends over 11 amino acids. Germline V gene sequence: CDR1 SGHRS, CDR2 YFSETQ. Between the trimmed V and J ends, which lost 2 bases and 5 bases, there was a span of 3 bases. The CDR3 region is CASSFIDTQYF. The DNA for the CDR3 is TGCGCCAGCAGCTTCATAGATACGCAGTATTTT.

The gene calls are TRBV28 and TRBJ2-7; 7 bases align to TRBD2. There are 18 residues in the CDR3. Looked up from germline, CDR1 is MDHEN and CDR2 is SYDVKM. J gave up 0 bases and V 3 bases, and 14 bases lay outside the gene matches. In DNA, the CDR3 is TGTGCCAGCAGTTTTCGACCACCGGCGTGGGGGGGCTCCTACGAGCAGTACTTC. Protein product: CASSFRPPAWGGSYEQYF.

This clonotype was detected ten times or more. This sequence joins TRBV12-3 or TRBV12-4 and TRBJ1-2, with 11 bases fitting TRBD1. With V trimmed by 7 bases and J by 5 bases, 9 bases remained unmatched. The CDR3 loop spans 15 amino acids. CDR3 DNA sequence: TGTGCCAGCAACCAGGACAGGGGGCTATATTATGGCTACACCTTC. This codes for CASNQDRGLYYGYTF.

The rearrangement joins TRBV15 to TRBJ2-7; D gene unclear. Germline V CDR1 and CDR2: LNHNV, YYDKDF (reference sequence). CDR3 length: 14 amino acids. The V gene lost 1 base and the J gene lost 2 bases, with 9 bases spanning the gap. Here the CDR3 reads CATSRAGQAYEQYF. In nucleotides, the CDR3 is TGTGCCACCAGCAGAGCCGGTCAAGCCTACGAGCAGTACTTC.

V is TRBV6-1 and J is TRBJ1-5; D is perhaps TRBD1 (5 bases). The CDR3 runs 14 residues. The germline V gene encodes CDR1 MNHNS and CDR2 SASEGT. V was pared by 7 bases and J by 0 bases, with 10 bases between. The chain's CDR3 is CASNGGYSNQPQHF. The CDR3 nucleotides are TGTGCCAGCAATGGGGGATATAGCAATCAGCCCCAGCATTTT.

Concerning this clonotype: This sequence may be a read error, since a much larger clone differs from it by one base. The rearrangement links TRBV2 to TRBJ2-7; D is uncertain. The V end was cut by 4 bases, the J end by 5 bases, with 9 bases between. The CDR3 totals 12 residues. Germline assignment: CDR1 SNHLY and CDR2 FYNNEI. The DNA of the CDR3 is TGTGCCAGCAGTGGGGCGGTGGACGAGCAGTACTTC. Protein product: CASSGAVDEQYF.

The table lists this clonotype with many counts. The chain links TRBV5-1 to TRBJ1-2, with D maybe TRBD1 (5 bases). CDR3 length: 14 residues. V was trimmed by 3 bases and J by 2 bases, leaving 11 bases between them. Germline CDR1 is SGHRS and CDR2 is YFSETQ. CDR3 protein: CASSSSGGNYGYTF. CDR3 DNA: TGCGCCAGCAGCTCGTCGGGGGGGAACTATGGCTACACCTTC.

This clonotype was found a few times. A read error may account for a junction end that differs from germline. CDR3 loop: CASKTAGVLGTEASF. In DNA form, the CDR3 reads TGTGCCAGCAAGACGGCGGGCGTCTTGGGCACTGAAGCTTCCTTT. The J gene is TRBJ1-1, the V gene TRBV12-3 or TRBV12-4; D is unclear. The CDR3 is made up of 15 amino acids.

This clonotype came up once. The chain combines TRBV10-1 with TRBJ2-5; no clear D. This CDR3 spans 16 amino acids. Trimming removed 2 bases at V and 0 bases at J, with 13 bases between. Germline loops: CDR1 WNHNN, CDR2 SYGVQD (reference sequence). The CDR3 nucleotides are TGCGCCAGCAGTGAGGTAGTAGACGGGTACCAAGAGACCCAGTACTTC. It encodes CASSEVVDGYQETQYF.

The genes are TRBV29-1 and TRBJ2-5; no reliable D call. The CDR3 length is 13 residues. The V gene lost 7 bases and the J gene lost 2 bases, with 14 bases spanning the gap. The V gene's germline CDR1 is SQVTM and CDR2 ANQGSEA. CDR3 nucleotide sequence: TGCAGCGCTCCGACGGAGTTACAAGAGACCCAGTACTTC. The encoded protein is CSAPTELQETQYF.

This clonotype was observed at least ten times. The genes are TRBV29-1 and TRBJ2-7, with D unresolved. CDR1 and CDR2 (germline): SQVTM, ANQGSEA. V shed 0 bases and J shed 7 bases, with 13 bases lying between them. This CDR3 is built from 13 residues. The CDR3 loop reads CSVEDYFRREQYF. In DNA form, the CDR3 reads TGCAGCGTTGAAGATTATTTCAGGAGAGAGCAGTACTTC.

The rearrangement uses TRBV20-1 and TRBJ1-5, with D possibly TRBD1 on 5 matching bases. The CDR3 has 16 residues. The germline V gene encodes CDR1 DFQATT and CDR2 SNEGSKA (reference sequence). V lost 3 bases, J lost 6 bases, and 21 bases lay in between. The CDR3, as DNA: TGCAGTGCTAGCCTCGCAGGGTCCGGGCGAGGTCAGCCCCAGCATTTT. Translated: CSASLAGSGRGQPQHF.

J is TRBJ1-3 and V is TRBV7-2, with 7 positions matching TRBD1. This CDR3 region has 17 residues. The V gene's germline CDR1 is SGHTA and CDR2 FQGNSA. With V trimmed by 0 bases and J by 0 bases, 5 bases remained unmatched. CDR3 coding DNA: TGTGCCAGCAGCTTAGCTGCAGGGGGTTTCTCTGGAAACACCATATATTTT. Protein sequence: CASSLAAGGFSGNTIYF.

The CDR3 DNA sequence: TGTGCCAGCACCTCCGGACTAGCGGGAGCCCGGTACGAGCAGTACTTC. This sequence encodes CASTSGLAGARYEQYF. The genes are TRBV6-1 and TRBJ2-7; 13 nucleotides match TRBD2. The J segment lost 4 bases and the V segment lost 7 bases, leaving 10 bases of the junction unmatched. Germline V gene sequence: CDR1 MNHNS, CDR2 SASEGT. The CDR3 covers 16 residues.

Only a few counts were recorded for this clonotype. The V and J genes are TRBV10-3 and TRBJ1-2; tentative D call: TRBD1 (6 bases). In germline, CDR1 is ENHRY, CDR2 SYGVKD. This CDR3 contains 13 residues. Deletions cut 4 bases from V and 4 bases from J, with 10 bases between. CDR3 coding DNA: TGTGCCATCAGTGGTCGGGGGCTCTATGGCTACACCTTC. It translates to CAISGRGLYGYTF.

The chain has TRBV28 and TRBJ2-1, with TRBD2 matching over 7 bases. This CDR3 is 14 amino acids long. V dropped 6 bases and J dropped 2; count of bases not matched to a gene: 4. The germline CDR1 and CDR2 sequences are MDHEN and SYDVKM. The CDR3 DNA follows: TGTGCCAGCAGAGAAGGACTAGCCTACAATGAGCAGTTCTTC. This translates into CASREGLAYNEQFF. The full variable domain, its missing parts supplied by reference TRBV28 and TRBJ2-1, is DVKVTQSSRYLVKRTGEKVFLECVQDMDHENMFWYRQDPGLGLRLIYFSYDVKMKEKGDIPEGYSVSREKKERFSLILESASTNQTSMYLCASREGLAYNEQFFGPGTRLTVL.

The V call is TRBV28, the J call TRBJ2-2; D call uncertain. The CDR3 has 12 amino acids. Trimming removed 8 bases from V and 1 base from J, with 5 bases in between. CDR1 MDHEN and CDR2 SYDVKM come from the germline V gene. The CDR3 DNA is TGTGCCAGCGTGGGGAACACCGGGGAGCTGTTTTTT. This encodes CASVGNTGELFF.

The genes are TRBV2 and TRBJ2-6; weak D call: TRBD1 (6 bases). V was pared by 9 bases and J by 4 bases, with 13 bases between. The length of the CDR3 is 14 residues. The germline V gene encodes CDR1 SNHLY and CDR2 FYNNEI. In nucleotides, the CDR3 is TGTGCCAGATCGACAGGTCCAGGGGCCAACGTCCTGACTTTC. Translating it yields CARSTGPGANVLTF.

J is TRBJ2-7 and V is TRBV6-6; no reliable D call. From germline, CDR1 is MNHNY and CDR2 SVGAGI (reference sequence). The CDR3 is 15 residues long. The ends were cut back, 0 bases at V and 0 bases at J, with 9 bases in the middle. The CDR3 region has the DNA TGTGCCAGCAGTTACTCGAGAGGCCCCTCCTACGAGCAGTACTTC. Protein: CASSYSRGPSYEQYF.